Shown below are 8 T cell receptor beta chains from a single sample sequenced in a study of neurological immune-mediated disorders (dated by TCRdb to between 2019 and 2020). The method was 5' RACE. For sequencing, an Illumina HiSeq 2500 was employed. TCRdb cleaned the public reads at Q25 with fastp, built clones with MiXCR and kept in-frame beta chains. Records with the same CDR3 protein are collapsed into one entry carrying the most frequent genes and DNA. The sample yields 40,000 to 55,000 distinct CDR3 sequences; over 4.5% were counted once. Together, the top ten hold approximately 1.5% of the sample. Sequencing was carried out using CD4+ T cells from blood. These receptor sequences come from a young woman with multiple sclerosis.

There are many counts of this clonotype. The V gene is TRBV6-2 or TRBV6-3, the J gene TRBJ2-5; D ambiguous. The germline gives CDR1 MNHEY, CDR2 SVGEGT. V lost 8 bases to trimming and J lost 1 base, with 8 bases between them. CDR3 length equals 12 residues. DNA of the CDR3: TGTGCCAGCGGTGGTGTCCAAGAGACCCAGTACTTC. Its translation: CASGGVQETQYF.

This clonotype was found many times. The chain is built from TRBV6-5 and TRBJ1-2, with a possible D match to TRBD1 (5 bases). V shed 8 bases and J shed 3 bases, with 19 bases lying between them. Germline V lookup: CDR1 MNHEY, CDR2 SVGAGI. This CDR3 is 15 amino acids long. The DNA for the CDR3 is TGTGCCAGCTCCACAGGAGGGCTTTCGGACTATGGCTACACCTTC. Translation gives CASSTGGLSDYGYTF.

This clonotype was counted ten times or more. The chain carries TRBV7-3 and TRBJ2-7, with D uncertain. Germline CDR1 and CDR2: SGHTA and FQGTGA. V was pared by 2 bases and J by 1 base, with 12 bases between. CDR3 size: 15 residues. The chain's CDR3 is CASSLGPSDSYEQYF. CDR3 coding DNA: TGTGCCAGCAGCTTAGGCCCCAGCGATTCCTACGAGCAGTACTTC.

This clonotype has a count of ten or more. The rearrangement uses TRBV5-1 and TRBJ2-3, with 8 bases fitting TRBD2. Germline CDR1 reads SGHRS; CDR2 reads YFSETQ. CDR3 size: 13 residues. The V segment lost 5 bases and the J segment 2 bases; nucleotides outside the gene matches: 1. CDR3 DNA: TGCGCCAGCAGGCGGGGGGCCACAGATACGCAGTATTTT. It codes for CASRRGATDTQYF.

The table lists this clonotype with many counts. This rearrangement joins TRBV29-1 to TRBJ2-7, with TRBD1 as a possible D gene (5 bases). V was cut by 2 bases and J by 0 bases, with 5 bases left in between. The germline CDR1 and CDR2 sequences are SQVTM and ANQGSEA. The CDR3 is made up of 12 amino acids. The chain's CDR3 is CSVEQGSYEQYF. In DNA form, the CDR3 reads TGCAGCGTTGAACAGGGCTCCTACGAGCAGTACTTC.

This chain links TRBV4-1 with TRBJ1-1; unclear D gene. CDR3 length equals 13 residues. Per the germline V gene, CDR1 is MGHRA and CDR2 is YSYEKL. V gave up 4 bases and J gave up 0 bases, with 6 bases separating them. CDR3 in DNA: TGCGCCAGCAGCCCTCAGTTGAACACTGAAGCTTTCTTT. Translation gives CASSPQLNTEAFF.

This clonotype was counted ten times or more. The genes are TRBV20-1 and TRBJ1-2; D ambiguous. The CDR3 contains 13 residues. CDR1 is DFQATT and CDR2 is SNEGSKA in the germline V gene (reference sequence). Trimming left V 3 bases short and J 5 bases short, with 13 bases between. The CDR3 region is CSASSRPSYGYTF. DNA for the CDR3: TGCAGTGCTAGTTCCAGACCCTCATATGGCTACACCTTC.

This clonotype was recorded many times. This chain connects TRBV20-1 to TRBJ2-1; the D gene is possibly TRBD2 (6 bases). The V gene lost 0 bases and the J gene lost 6 bases, with 18 bases spanning the gap. Per the germline V gene, CDR1 is DFQATT and CDR2 is SNEGSKA (reference sequence). This CDR3 is built from 16 residues. The CDR3 reads CSARDNLGRAFNEQFF. CDR3 DNA sequence: TGCAGTGCTAGAGATAACCTCGGGAGAGCCTTCAATGAGCAGTTCTTC.